Sequencing of this T cell receptor beta chain was carried out in a study of cytomegalovirus exposure and HLA in healthy donors. Findings of the study overall: It was only CMV serostatus that was available as immune exposure information. In a later analysis, several top co-occurrence clusters appeared linked to parvovirus B19, influenza, CMV and Epstein-Barr virus. Generally TCR sequences proved uncommon, though certain public TCRs appeared in numerous donors.

The V end lost 1 base, the J end lost 2 bases, and 8 bases lay between the germline ends. This CDR3 comprises 14 residues. Germline assignment: CDR1 SGHTA and CDR2 FQGNSA. A word on this clone: Its matching antigen is unknown.

The PCR employed 60 Vbeta primers together with 13 Jbeta primers. Using immunoSEQ multiplex PCR, the repertoire was profiled, and TCRdb retains in-frame clones only, with some absent. The data contain 150,000 to 200,000 clones, over 70% of them singletons. This rearrangement joins TRBV7-2 to TRBJ1-1; D is unclear. This TCR came from a man aged 50 or older in good health and CMV-seronegative. Material for sequencing was PBMCs. The CDR3 spells CASSLGGFNTEAFF. The DNA of the CDR3 is TGTGCCAGCAGCTTAGGAGGTTTTAACACTGAAGCTTTCTTT. Filled out from reference TRBV7-2 and TRBJ1-1, the complete variable domain reads GAGVSQSPSNKVTEKGKDVELRCDPISGHTALYWYRQSLGQGLEFLIYFQGNSAPDKSGLPSDRFSAERTGGSVSTLTIQRTQQEDSAVYLCASSLGGFNTEAFFGQGTRLTVV.